These 30 T cell receptor beta chains originate from one sample sequenced in a study of T cells in Graves' hyperthyroidism and ophthalmopathy. What was amplified from RNA transcripts were TCR beta CDR3 regions. HTBI primers were employed in a first-round RT-PCR of the TCR CDR3. TCRdb reanalysed the multiplex PCR reads using MiXCR and keeps one entry per CDR3 protein. Among 600,000 to 650,000 distinct CDR3 sequences, around 20% were seen once, and the ten largest hold roughly a third. The sequenced sample was blood. The origin of the receptors is a man younger than 45 with Graves' ophthalmopathy.

The chain has TRBV11-2 and TRBJ2-2; TRBD2 matches 11 bases. Trimming took 0 bases from V and 4 from J; bases not matched to a gene: 7. The V gene's germline CDR1 is SGHAT and CDR2 FQNNGV. This CDR3 is built from 18 residues. CDR3 protein: CASSLELAGVWGTGELFF. As DNA, the CDR3 is TGTGCCAGCAGCTTAGAACTAGCGGGAGTTTGGGGCACCGGGGAGCTGTTTTTT.

V gene TRBV12-3 or TRBV12-4 combines with J gene TRBJ2-3; 15 bases line up with TRBD2. V lost 3 bases and J lost 2; bases outside the gene matches: 6. This CDR3 region has 18 residues. CDR3 sequence: CASSFRTSGRAHTDTQYF. Here the CDR3 DNA reads TGTGCCAGCAGTTTTCGGACTAGCGGGAGGGCCCACACAGATACGCAGTATTTT.

This clonotype has a count of ten or more. This chain links TRBV5-1 with TRBJ1-2; D is possibly TRBD1 (6 bases). CDR1 SGHRS and CDR2 YFSETQ come from the germline V gene. Deletions cut 4 bases from V and 4 bases from J, with 17 bases between. There are 15 residues in the CDR3. The CDR3 protein is CASSGGYRAGYGYTF. DNA for the CDR3: TGCGCCAGCAGCGGTGGATACAGGGCGGGCTATGGCTACACCTTC. Based on the CDR3 plus reference TRBV5-1 and TRBJ1-2, the full variable domain is KAGVTQTPRYLIKTRGQQVTLSCSPISGHRSVSWYQQTPGQGLQFLFEYFSETQRNKGNFPGRFSGRQFSNSRSEMNVSTLELGDSALYLCASSGGYRAGYGYTFGSGTRLTVV.

This chain uses TRBV28 with TRBJ2-7, with D perhaps TRBD2 (7 bases). Trimming left V 6 bases short and J 3 bases short, with 15 bases between. This CDR3 is 14 amino acids long. CDR1 and CDR2 from the germline V gene are MDHEN and SYDVKM. CDR3: CASRIGGAGYEQYF. Written as DNA, the CDR3 is TGTGCCAGCAGGATAGGGGGGGCTGGCTACGAGCAGTACTTC.

This clonotype was detected many times. The J gene is TRBJ2-7, the V gene TRBV11-3, with TRBD2 matching over 7 bases. Looked up from germline, CDR1 is SGHNT and CDR2 is YENEEA. The CDR3 has 13 amino acids. J was trimmed by 0 bases and V by 8 bases; bases with no gene match: 4. CDR3 nucleotide sequence: TGTGCCAGCGGGCGGGAGTACTCCTACGAGCAGTACTTC. Residues: CASGREYSYEQYF.

The J gene is TRBJ2-1, the V gene TRBV3-1; D uncertain. V was clipped by 3 bases and J by 3 bases, with 18 bases between them. Germline CDR1 reads LGHDT; CDR2 reads YNNKEL (reference sequence). This CDR3 has 17 amino acids. The CDR3 bases are TGTGCCAGCAGCCACCGTCACGTGGGCGGTTTCTACAATGAGCAGTTCTTC. It is translated as CASSHRHVGGFYNEQFF.

The chain joins TRBV29-1 to TRBJ2-6; D is unclear. This CDR3 is 16 amino acids long. Germline CDR1 SQVTM, CDR2 ANQGSEA. V was shortened by 0 bases and J by 0 bases, with 9 bases between the two germline ends. DNA of the CDR3: TGCAGCGTTGAAGACAGGATCAGCTCTGGGGCCAACGTCCTGACTTTC. It encodes CSVEDRISSGANVLTF.

The rearrangement links TRBV29-1 to TRBJ2-1, with D possibly being TRBD1 (5 bases). Germline CDR1 and CDR2: SQVTM and ANQGSEA. There are 13 residues in the CDR3. Between the trimmed V and J ends, which lost 7 bases and 2 bases, there was a span of 12 bases. The CDR3 spells CSAGQGAYNEQFF. The CDR3 DNA is TGCAGCGCCGGACAAGGGGCCTACAATGAGCAGTTCTTC.

This clonotype was counted ten times or more. This chain connects TRBV11-2 to TRBJ2-2, with 8 bases identical to TRBD2. The ends lost 6 bases at V and 2 bases at J; junction bases unmatched: 14. Germline-derived CDR1 and CDR2 are SGHAT and FQNNGV. This CDR3 is built from 18 residues. The CDR3 protein is CASSLAYAGGYNTGELFF. The CDR3, as DNA: TGTGCCAGCAGTCTGGCATATGCGGGGGGCTACAACACCGGGGAGCTGTTTTTT.

This clonotype came up a few times. The chain joins TRBV12-3 or TRBV12-4 to TRBJ2-4; 11 nucleotides align to TRBD2. Trimming removed 5 bases from V and 2 bases from J; junction bases left unmatched: 5. The CDR3 is 16 residues long. In DNA form, the CDR3 reads TGTGCCAGCAGTGGGGGACTAGCGGATACCAAAAACATTCAGTACTTC. It translates to CASSGGLADTKNIQYF.

This clonotype was observed at least ten times. The CDR3 spells CASSHKDTGRSSPLHF. Here the CDR3 DNA reads TGTGCCAGCTCACATAAGGACACGGGCCGTAGTTCACCCCTCCACTTT. The chain is built from TRBV18 and TRBJ1-6; TRBD1 might be the D (5 bases). V shed 4 bases and J shed 9 bases, with 19 bases lying between them. This CDR3 is built from 16 residues. The germline gives CDR1 KGHSH, CDR2 LQKENI.

In this sample, this clonotype turned up many times. The chain recombines TRBV5-1 with TRBJ2-3; D is possibly TRBD1 or TRBD2 (5 bases each). The CDR3 covers 16 residues. V was cut by 4 bases and J by 4 bases, with 19 bases left in between. Germline V gene lookup returns CDR1 SGHRS and CDR2 YFSETQ. Written as DNA, the CDR3 is TGCGCCAGCAGCAATCAGGGAGCGCTAAGGGCAGATACGCAGTATTTT. Its translation is CASSNQGALRADTQYF.

The chain joins TRBV28 to TRBJ2-7; 7 bases match TRBD2. This CDR3 has 15 residues. Germline V gene sequence: CDR1 MDHEN, CDR2 SYDVKM. V dropped 7 bases and J dropped 3; count of bases not matched to a gene: 12. The CDR3 sequence: CASTPPQLANYEQYF. In nucleotides, the CDR3 is TGTGCCAGCACCCCCCCCCAACTAGCGAACTACGAGCAGTACTTC.

This clonotype appeared many times. V gene TRBV11-2 combines with J gene TRBJ2-1, with D unresolved. The length of the CDR3 is 15 residues. The ends were cut back, 4 bases at V and 5 bases at J, with 15 bases in the middle. Germline V lookup: CDR1 SGHAT, CDR2 FQNNGV. As DNA, the CDR3 is TGTGCCAGCAGCTACCGTGGACCATTCGACAATGAGCAGTTCTTC. Translation gives CASSYRGPFDNEQFF. Full variable domain (outside the CDR3, taken from reference TRBV11-2 and TRBJ2-1): EAGVAQSPRYKIIEKRQSVAFWCNPISGHATLYWYQQILGQGPKLLIQFQNNGVVDDSQLPKDRFSAERLKGVDSTLKIQPAKLEDSAVYLCASSYRGPFDNEQFFGPGTRLTVL.

The table lists this clonotype with a few counts. The J gene is TRBJ2-5, the V gene TRBV5-4, with 8 positions matching TRBD2. CDR3 length equals 12 residues. Germline V gene lookup returns CDR1 SGHNT and CDR2 YYREEE (reference sequence). V lost 6 bases and J lost 3; bases outside the gene matches: 1. DNA for the CDR3: TGTGCCAGCAAGGGACTAGAAGAGACCCAGTACTTC. This codes for CASKGLEETQYF.

This clonotype was detected only a few times. The V gene is TRBV5-5, the J gene TRBJ2-2; the D is unclear. This CDR3 has 15 amino acids. From germline, CDR1 is SGHKS and CDR2 YYEKEE (reference sequence). Trimming left V 2 bases short and J 4 bases short, with 12 bases between. CDR3: CASSFLQLPTGELFF. The CDR3 DNA reads as TGTGCCAGCAGCTTTCTACAGCTACCCACCGGGGAGCTGTTTTTT. The full variable domain, completed using reference TRBV5-5 and TRBJ2-2, is DAGVTQSPTHLIKTRGQQVTLRCSPISGHKSVSWYQQVLGQGPQFIFQYYEKEERGRGNFPDRFSARQFPNYSSELNVNALLLGDSALYLCASSFLQLPTGELFFGEGSRLTVL.

The sample holds many counts of this clonotype. The rearrangement uses TRBV28 and TRBJ2-7, with a weak D call TRBD2 (6 bases). The germline CDR1 and CDR2 sequences are MDHEN and SYDVKM. V was trimmed by 5 bases and J by 6 bases, leaving 23 bases between them. This CDR3 comprises 16 residues. CDR3 sequence: CASSQFSGDTLREQYF. CDR3 nucleotides: TGTGCCAGCAGTCAATTTAGCGGTGATACCCTACGCGAGCAGTACTTC.

This clonotype came up a few times. At one end the junction does not follow the germline gene, possibly because of a read error. The chain couples TRBV20-1 to TRBJ2-1; no definite D call. Germline V gene data show CDR1 as DFQATT and CDR2 as SNEGSKA (reference sequence). This CDR3 region has 11 residues. The DNA for the CDR3 is TGCAGTGCCAGAGACTACAATGAGCAGTTCTTC. Its translation: CSARDYNEQFF.

There are many counts of this clonotype. In nucleotides, the CDR3 is TGTGCCAGCAGTCTACACGAGAGCTACAGGGGTTCCAATCAGCCCCAGCATTTT. The encoded protein is CASSLHESYRGSNQPQHF. This chain joins TRBV12-3 or TRBV12-4 and TRBJ1-5; TRBD1 agrees at 7 bases. Trimming removed 5 bases from V and 3 bases from J; junction bases left unmatched: 16. There are 18 residues in the CDR3.

Concerning this clonotype itself: With a much larger clone just one base away, this may be a read error. This chain uses TRBV5-1 with TRBJ2-5, with 7 bases that match TRBD1. V shed 4 bases, J shed 1 base, and the junction held 4 bases outside the gene matches. CDR3 length: 14 residues. From germline, CDR1 is SGHRS and CDR2 YFSETQ. As DNA, the CDR3 is TGCGCCAGCAGCCGGGACAGCAGCCAAGAGACCCAGTACTTC. Translation gives CASSRDSSQETQYF.

This clonotype has just a few counts. The gene calls are TRBV12-3 or TRBV12-4 and TRBJ2-1, with 8 positions matching TRBD1. V dropped 5 bases and J dropped 8; count of bases not matched to a gene: 8. The CDR3 is 14 amino acids. CDR3 nucleotides: TGTGCCAGCAGTGTTGGGACAGGTGCTTATGAGCAGTTCTTC. Its translation is CASSVGTGAYEQFF.

This clonotype was recorded at least ten times. V gene TRBV30 combines with J gene TRBJ2-3; D might be TRBD1 (6 bases). The CDR3 has 14 amino acids. CDR1 GTSNPN and CDR2 SVGIG come from the germline V gene (reference sequence). Trimming left V 3 bases short and J 0 bases short, with 10 bases between. CDR3 DNA: TGTGCCTGGAGGGGGGCAGGGAGCACAGATACGCAGTATTTT. It yields the protein CAWRGAGSTDTQYF. Full variable domain (remainder filled in from reference TRBV30 and TRBJ2-3): SQTIHQWPATLVQPVGSPLSLECTVEGTSNPNLYWYRQAAGRGLQLLFYSVGIGQISSEVPQNLSASRPQDRQFILSSKKLLLSDSGFYLCAWRGAGSTDTQYFGPGTRLTVL.

This clonotype came up a few times. V and J are TRBV30 and TRBJ1-1; tentatively, D is TRBD1 (6 bases). CDR1 is GTSNPN and CDR2 is SVGIG in the germline V gene (reference sequence). V shed 2 bases and J shed 9 bases, with 19 bases lying between them. The CDR3 covers 14 residues. DNA for the CDR3: TGTGCCTGGAGTTTAGCCCTGGTGCAGGGGAAAGCTTTCTTT. Encoded protein: CAWSLALVQGKAFF.

V usage is TRBV6-2 or TRBV6-3 and J usage is TRBJ2-5; 11 nucleotides match TRBD2. Losses at the gene ends were 4 bases for V and 4 bases for J; bases not matched to a gene: 2. Germline V CDR1 and CDR2: MNHEY, SVGEGT. This CDR3 has 14 residues. CDR3 sequence: CASSFGTSGETQYF. The CDR3 DNA reads as TGTGCCAGCAGTTTCGGGACTAGCGGAGAGACCCAGTACTTC.

This clonotype was seen only a few times. The chain has TRBV6-1 and TRBJ1-2; D gene unclear. Germline-derived CDR1 and CDR2 are MNHNS and SASEGT. This CDR3 spans 13 amino acids. Trimming pared 5 bases from V and 4 bases from J, leaving 11 bases between. CDR3 residues: CASSPLSIYGYTF. DNA of the CDR3: TGTGCCAGCAGTCCCCTTTCTATCTATGGCTACACCTTC.

The rearrangement links TRBV10-2 to TRBJ2-7, with D possibly TRBD1 on 7 matching bases. V was clipped by 4 bases and J by 2 bases, with 12 bases between them. CDR3 length: 14 amino acids. CDR1 WSHSY and CDR2 SAAADI come from the germline V gene. CDR3 loop: CASSGGDSPYEQYF. CDR3 coding DNA: TGCGCCAGCAGTGGGGGGGACAGTCCCTACGAGCAGTACTTC.

V gene TRBV27 combines with J gene TRBJ2-7, with 9 bases aligning to TRBD2. The CDR3 loop spans 14 amino acids. Germline CDR1 MNHEY, CDR2 SMNVEV (reference sequence). The V gene end was trimmed by 2 bases and the J gene end by 5 bases; junction bases not matched to a gene: 4. CDR3 in DNA: TGTGCCAGCAGTTTACTAGCGGGGCTTGACGAGCAGTACTTC. Protein: CASSLLAGLDEQYF.

This clonotype was seen many times. V usage is TRBV3-1 and J usage is TRBJ2-7; D ambiguous. Germline CDR1 reads LGHDT; CDR2 reads YNNKEL (reference sequence). The CDR3 extends over 13 amino acids. V lost 1 base and J lost 6, with 10 bases in between. The CDR3 reads CASSQGPVSEQYF. DNA for the CDR3: TGTGCCAGCAGCCAAGGACCCGTGAGCGAGCAGTACTTC.

The sample holds a few counts of this clonotype. The chain uses TRBV6-1 and TRBJ2-5; tentatively, D is TRBD2 (6 bases). The CDR3 extends over 14 amino acids. Trimming took 6 bases from V and 2 from J, leaving 13 bases between them. The V gene's germline CDR1 is MNHNS and CDR2 SASEGT. CDR3 bases: TGTGCCAGCAGATCCTCCGGGGGTCAAGAGACCCAGTACTTC. Its translation: CASRSSGGQETQYF.

The gene calls are TRBV5-1 and TRBJ1-1; possible D gene TRBD1, 6 bases. The germline V gene has CDR1 SGHRS and CDR2 YFSETQ. CDR3 length: 14 residues. Trimming cost V 0 bases and J 11 bases, with 17 bases left between them. The CDR3 DNA sequence: TGCGCCAGCAGCTTGGGTACAGGGCCAAAAGGGGCTTTCTTT. It codes for CASSLGTGPKGAFF.